Reported below is one T cell receptor beta chain. Its specificity is unknown. Clones were sequenced by immunoSEQ multiplex PCR, and TCRdb holds only the in-frame ones, with some missing. The sample has 25,000 to 30,000 clones; approximately 80% are singletons. As to time point: week 23, last vaccination. A 20-mer mutant IDH1 peptide at 300 ug was injected subcutaneously with topical imiquimod. These data belong to a study of a mutant IDH1 vaccine in newly diagnosed glioma. The CDR3 runs 16 residues. Germline loops: CDR1 SNHLY, CDR2 FYNNEI. Trimming took 3 bases from V and 3 from J; bases not matched to a gene: 11.

This chain connects TRBV2 to TRBJ2-7; 7 positions agree with TRBD1. The clonotype originates from a woman aged 25 to 39 with glioma. Source: PBMCs, taken from a glioma patient whose treatment included an IDH1 peptide vaccine. This CDR3 is CASSDLSGGGLYEQYF. In DNA, the CDR3 is TGTGCCAGCAGTGACCTTTCAGGGGGTGGCCTCTACGAGCAGTACTTC.